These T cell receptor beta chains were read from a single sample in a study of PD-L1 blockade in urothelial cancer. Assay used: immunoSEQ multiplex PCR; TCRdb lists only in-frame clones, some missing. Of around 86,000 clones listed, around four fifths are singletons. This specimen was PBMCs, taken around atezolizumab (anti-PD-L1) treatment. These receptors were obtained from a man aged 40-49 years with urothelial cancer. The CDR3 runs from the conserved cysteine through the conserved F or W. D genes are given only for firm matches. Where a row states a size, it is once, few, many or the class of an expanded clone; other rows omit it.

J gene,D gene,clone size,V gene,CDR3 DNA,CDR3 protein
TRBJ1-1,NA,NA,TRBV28,TGTGCCAGCAGTTGGGGTGGACAATCCACTGAAGCTTTCTTT,CASSWGGQSTEAFF
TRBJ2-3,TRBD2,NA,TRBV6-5,TGTGCCAGCAGTTCCCCCGGGAGGGGCAATACGCAGTATTTT,CASSSPGRGNTQYF
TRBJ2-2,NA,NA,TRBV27,TGTGCCAGCAGAATCCGGGACTTCTTCGGTGGGGAGCTGTTTTTT,CASRIRDFFGGELFF
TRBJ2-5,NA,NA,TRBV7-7,TGTGCTAGCAGCTTAGATGGAGCGGCCCCTCAAGAGACCCAGTACTTC,CASSLDGAAPQETQYF
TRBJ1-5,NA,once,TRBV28,TGTGCCAGCAGTATACAGGGCTTTCAGCCCCAGCATTTT,CASSIQGFQPQHF
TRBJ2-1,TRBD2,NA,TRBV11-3,TGTGCCAGCAGCTTAGATGTCCTAGCGGGAGGTTACAATGAGCAGTTCTTC,CASSLDVLAGGYNEQFF
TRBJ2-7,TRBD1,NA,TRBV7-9,TGTGCCAGCAGCCAACTACCGGGACAGGGGGGAACCTACGAGCAGTACTTC,CASSQLPGQGGTYEQYF
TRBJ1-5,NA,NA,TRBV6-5,TGTGCCAGCAGTGGCCCGGGGGGGCCAAATCAGCCCCAGCATTTT,CASSGPGGPNQPQHF
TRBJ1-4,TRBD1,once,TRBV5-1,TGCGCCAGCAGCGGGAGGACAGGGGCTAATGAAAAACTGTTTTTT,CASSGRTGANEKLFF
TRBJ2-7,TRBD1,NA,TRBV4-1,TGCGCCAGCAGCTCCCTATTGGGGACAGGCTACGAGCAGTACTTC,CASSSLLGTGYEQYF
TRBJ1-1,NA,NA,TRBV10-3,TGTGCCATCGGAATTTTGCGGGGGAGTGACACTGAAGCTTTCTTT,CAIGILRGSDTEAFF
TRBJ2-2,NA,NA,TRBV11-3,TGTGCCAGCAGCTTCGGGGCCGGGGAGCTGTTTTTT,CASSFGAGELFF
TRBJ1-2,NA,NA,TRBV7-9,TGTGCCAGCAGCGACGACAGGCGTCAGCTAGCTAACTATGGCTACACCTTC,CASSDDRRQLANYGYTF
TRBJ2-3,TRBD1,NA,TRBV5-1,TGCGCCAGCAGCTTGAGGACAGGGGGCACAGATACGCAGTATTTT,CASSLRTGGTDTQYF
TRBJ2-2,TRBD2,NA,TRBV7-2,TGTGCCAGCAGACTAGGAGCGGGAGTCCACACCGGGGAGCTGTTTTTT,CASRLGAGVHTGELFF
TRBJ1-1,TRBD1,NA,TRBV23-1,TGCGCCAGCAGTAAAGGACAGGGGGCTAGGGGGAACACTGAAGCTTTCTTT,CASSKGQGARGNTEAFF
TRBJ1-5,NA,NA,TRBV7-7,TGTGCTAGCAGCTTGAACAGGTTAAGTAATCAGCCCCAGCATTTT,CASSLNRLSNQPQHF
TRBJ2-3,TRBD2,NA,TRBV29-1,TGCAGCGTTGAAGGTTTATTTAGCGGGAGGGGTGAAGATACGCAGTATTTT,CSVEGLFSGRGEDTQYF
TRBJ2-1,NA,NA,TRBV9,TGTGCCAGCAGCGTAACGGGAGACGGTGAGCAGTTCTTC,CASSVTGDGEQFF
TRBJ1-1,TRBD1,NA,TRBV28,TGTGCCAGCAGTTTAGGGCAGGGGGAATCTGAAGCTTTCTTT,CASSLGQGESEAFF
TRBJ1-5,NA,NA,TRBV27,TGTGCCAGCAGTTTTTCCGCAGGGGTCAATCAGCCCCAGCATTTT,CASSFSAGVNQPQHF
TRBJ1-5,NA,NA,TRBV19,TGTGCCAGTAGTGGGCAGCCTCTTTCGCCCCAGCATTTT,CASSGQPLSPQHF
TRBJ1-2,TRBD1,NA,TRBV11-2,TGTGCCAGCAGCTTCCGGGACAGGGGTGTCTATGGCTACACCTTC,CASSFRDRGVYGYTF
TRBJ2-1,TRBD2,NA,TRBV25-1,TGTGCCACCTTGCGCGGGGGAAGCCACCACAATGAGCAGTTCTTC,CATLRGGSHHNEQFF
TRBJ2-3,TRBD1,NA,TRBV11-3,TGTGCCAGCAGCGCCGACAGGGCCCAAGATACGCAGTATTTT,CASSADRAQDTQYF
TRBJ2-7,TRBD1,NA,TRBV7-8,TGTGCCAGCAGCCCCCGGGGACAGGGCACCTACGAGCAGTACTTC,CASSPRGQGTYEQYF
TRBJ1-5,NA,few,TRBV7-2,TGTGCCAGCAGCTTAGAACAGAATCAGCCCCAGCATTTT,CASSLEQNQPQHF
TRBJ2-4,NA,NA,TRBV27,TGTGCCAGCAGTTTAAGGGGCTTCGAAGCCAAAAACATTCAGTACTTC,CASSLRGFEAKNIQYF
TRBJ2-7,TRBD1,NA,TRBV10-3,TGTGCCATCAGCACAAACCGGGACAGGGGGATCTACGAGCAGTACTTC,CAISTNRDRGIYEQYF
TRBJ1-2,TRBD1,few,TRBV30,TGTGCCTGGGTCCACAGGGGGCAGAAGGGCTACACCTTC,CAWVHRGQKGYTF
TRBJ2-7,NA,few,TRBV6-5,TGTGCCAGCAGTTACGATCTGCAGGGGAAAGGTTACGAGCAGTACTTC,CASSYDLQGKGYEQYF
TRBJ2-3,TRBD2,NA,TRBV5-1,TGCGCCAGCAGCTTGGCCGTGCTAGCGGGAGGGCCAGATACGCAGTATTTT,CASSLAVLAGGPDTQYF
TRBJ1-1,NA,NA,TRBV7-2,TGTGCCAGCAGCCAGAGGTCGTCTTTCGGAGGTGCGGGCACTGAAGCTTTCTTT,CASSQRSSFGGAGTEAFF
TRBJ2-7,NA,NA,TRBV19,TGTGCCAGTTCTATCCCTCCCCTCGACGAGCAGTACTTC,CASSIPPLDEQYF
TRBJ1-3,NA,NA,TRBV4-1,TGCGCCAGCAGCCAAAACAAAGGAGATGGGTCTGGAAACACCATATATTTT,CASSQNKGDGSGNTIYF
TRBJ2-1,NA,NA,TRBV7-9,TGTGCCAGCAGCTTAGATAGCGGTGAGCAGTTCTTC,CASSLDSGEQFF